What follows are 3 T cell receptor beta chains derived from one specimen sequenced in a study of a mutant IDH1 vaccine in newly diagnosed glioma. Indicated time point: baseline, week 1 (first vaccination visit). Specified treatment: pre-vaccination baseline after standard-of-care therapy. Some clones are missing from TCRdb's copy, which holds only in-frame ones; the method was immunoSEQ multiplex PCR. The table includes 15,000 or so clones, around four fifths detected once. Here the sequenced sample was PBMCs, taken from a glioma patient treated with radiotherapy, temozolomide or both. Receptor source: a man aged 35-49 years with glioma.

The V and J genes are TRBV6-1 and TRBJ2-7; D is unclear. Trimming cost V 2 bases and J 3 bases, with 8 bases left between them. This CDR3 has 13 amino acids. Germline-derived CDR1 and CDR2 are MNHNS and SASEGT. The CDR3 spells CASSESYSYEQYF. CDR3 in DNA: TGTGCCAGCAGTGAATCATACAGCTACGAGCAGTACTTC.

This clone is a singleton in its sample. CDR3 in DNA: TGTGCCAGCAGTGCGCCATTGTGGTGGGGGCAGGTCACTGAAGCTTTCTTT. Its protein product is CASSAPLWWGQVTEAFF. The rearrangement uses TRBV6-1 and TRBJ1-1, with D possibly being TRBD1 (6 bases). V was trimmed by 4 bases and J by 4 bases, leaving 22 bases between them. The CDR3 runs to 17 residues. From germline, CDR1 is MNHNS and CDR2 SASEGT.

The chain is built from TRBV7-8 and TRBJ2-1, with 7 bases matching TRBD1. Germline assignment: CDR1 SGHVS and CDR2 FQNEAQ. V lost 2 bases and J lost 3; bases outside the gene matches: 13. This CDR3 comprises 18 residues. CDR3 protein: CASSLSAQGQIFYNEQFF. The CDR3 DNA is TGTGCCAGCAGCTTATCAGCCCAGGGACAGATTTTCTACAATGAGCAGTTCTTC.